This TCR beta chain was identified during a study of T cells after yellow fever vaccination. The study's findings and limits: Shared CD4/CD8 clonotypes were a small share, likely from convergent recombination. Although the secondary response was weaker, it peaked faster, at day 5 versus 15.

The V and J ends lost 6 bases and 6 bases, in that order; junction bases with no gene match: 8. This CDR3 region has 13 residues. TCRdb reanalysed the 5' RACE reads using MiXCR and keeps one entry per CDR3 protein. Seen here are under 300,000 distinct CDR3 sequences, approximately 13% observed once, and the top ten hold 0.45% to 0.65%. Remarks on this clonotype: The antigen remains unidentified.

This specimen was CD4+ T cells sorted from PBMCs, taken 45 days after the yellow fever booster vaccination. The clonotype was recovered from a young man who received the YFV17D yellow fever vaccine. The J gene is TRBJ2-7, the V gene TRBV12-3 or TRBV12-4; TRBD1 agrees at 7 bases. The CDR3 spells CASSGQVYGEQYF. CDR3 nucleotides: TGTGCCAGCAGCGGACAGGTGTACGGCGAGCAGTACTTC.